The count of the clone carrying this T cell receptor (beta chain) is one. These data are taken from a study of blood T cell repertoires in COVID-19. Study-wide context: Specimens from acute and convalescent COVID-19 originated in the United States, Italy and Spain. The analysed material was cDNA or gDNA that came from T cells, B-cell-depleted T cells, or PBMCs.

The CDR3 is 14 amino acids. Germline CDR1 SGHRS, CDR2 YFSETQ. V was pared by 5 bases and J by 8 bases, with 7 bases of the junction left unmatched. In the source study's methods: Researchers report that nucleated cell counts were estimated from reference gene primer amplification. TCRdb's copy holds only in-frame clones and misses some; the assay was immunoSEQ multiplex PCR. V and J calls and clone size are as listed in that table; D and trimming were resolved from the DNA. The sample contains around 130,000 clones, less than 90% of which appear only once. Seattle enrolled patients during active infection and tracked them longitudinally.

The sample taken for sequencing was peripheral blood. The chain employs TRBV5-1 and TRBJ1-4; the match to TRBD1 covers 9 bases. This clonotype was obtained from a human donor with COVID-19, enrolled during active disease. The donor label of this sample is uncertain. CDR3: CASSSTGGLEKLFF. The CDR3 nucleotides read TGCGCCAGCAGTTCCACAGGGGGCTTAGAAAAACTGTTTTTT.